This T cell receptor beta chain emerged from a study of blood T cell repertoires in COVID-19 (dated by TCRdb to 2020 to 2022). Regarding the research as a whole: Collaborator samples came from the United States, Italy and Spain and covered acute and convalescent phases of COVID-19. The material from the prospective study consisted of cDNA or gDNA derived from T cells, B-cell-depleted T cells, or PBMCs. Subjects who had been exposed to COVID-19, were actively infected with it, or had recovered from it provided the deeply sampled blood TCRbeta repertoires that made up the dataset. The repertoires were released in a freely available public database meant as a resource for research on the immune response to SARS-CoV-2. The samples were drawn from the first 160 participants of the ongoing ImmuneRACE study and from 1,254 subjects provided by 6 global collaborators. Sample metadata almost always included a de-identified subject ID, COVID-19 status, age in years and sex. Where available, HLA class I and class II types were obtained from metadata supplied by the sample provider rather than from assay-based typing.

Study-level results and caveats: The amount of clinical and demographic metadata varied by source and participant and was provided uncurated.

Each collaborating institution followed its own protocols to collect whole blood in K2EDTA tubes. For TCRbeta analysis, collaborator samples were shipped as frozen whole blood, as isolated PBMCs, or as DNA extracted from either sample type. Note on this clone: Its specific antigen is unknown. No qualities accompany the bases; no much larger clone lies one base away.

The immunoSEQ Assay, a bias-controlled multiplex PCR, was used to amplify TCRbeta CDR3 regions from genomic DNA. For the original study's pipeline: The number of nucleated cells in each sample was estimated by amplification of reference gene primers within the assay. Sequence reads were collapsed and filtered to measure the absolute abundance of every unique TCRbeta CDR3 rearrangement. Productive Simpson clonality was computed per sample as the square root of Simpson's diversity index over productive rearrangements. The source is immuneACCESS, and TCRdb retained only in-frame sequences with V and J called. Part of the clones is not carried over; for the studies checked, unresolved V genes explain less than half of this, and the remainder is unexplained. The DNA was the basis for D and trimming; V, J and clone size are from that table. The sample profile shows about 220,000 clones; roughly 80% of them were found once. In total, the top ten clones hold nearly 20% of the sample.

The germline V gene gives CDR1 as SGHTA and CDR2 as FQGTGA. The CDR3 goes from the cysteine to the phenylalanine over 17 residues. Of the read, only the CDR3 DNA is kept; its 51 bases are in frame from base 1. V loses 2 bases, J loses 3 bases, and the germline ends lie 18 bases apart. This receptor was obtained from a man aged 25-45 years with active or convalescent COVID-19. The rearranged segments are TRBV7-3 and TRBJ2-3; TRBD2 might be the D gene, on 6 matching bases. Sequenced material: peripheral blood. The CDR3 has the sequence CASSLGPSGTSTDTQYF. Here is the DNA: TGTGCCAGCAGCTTAGGTCCCTCCGGGACTTCGACAGATACGCAGTATTTT.